This entry lists 16 T cell receptor beta chains sequenced from one sample in a study of long-term antiretroviral therapy in people with HIV. The immunoSEQ assay was v3.0, run at survey level. Profiling relied on immunoSEQ multiplex PCR, and the TCRdb table lists in-frame clones only, not all of them. The sample has 20,000 to 25,000 clones; around 80% are singletons. The source material was unsorted PBMCs, sampled 0.2 years after starting antiretroviral therapy. Receptors were obtained from a woman aged 25 to 39 with HIV.

This clone was recorded a few times. The rearrangement joins TRBV6-1 to TRBJ2-7; unclear D gene. Germline lookup yields CDR1 MNHNS and CDR2 SASEGT. The V end lost 3 bases, the J end lost 3 bases, and 9 bases lay between the germline ends. This CDR3 spans 13 amino acids. CDR3 coding DNA: TGTGCCAGCAGTGACCCGACTGTCTACGAGCAGTACGTC. This translates into CASSDPTVYEQYV.

This chain connects TRBV29-1 to TRBJ1-1; TRBD1 matches 9 bases. V gave up 6 bases and J gave up 5 bases; unmatched junction bases: 7. The V gene's germline CDR1 is SQVTM and CDR2 ANQGSEA. This CDR3 spans 13 amino acids. CDR3 sequence: CSVATGTGTEAFF. CDR3 DNA sequence: TGCAGCGTCGCAACCGGGACAGGGACTGAAGCTTTCTTT.

V is TRBV6-6 and J is TRBJ2-1; D is uncertain. With 5 bases removed from V and 9 bases from J, the gap between germline ends came to 8 bases. Germline loops: CDR1 MNHNY, CDR2 SVGAGI (reference sequence). This CDR3 has 11 residues. CDR3 nucleotides: TGTGCCAGCAGTACACTGGCTGAGCAGTTCTTC. This gives the protein CASSTLAEQFF.

This chain connects TRBV20-1 to TRBJ2-5, with D possibly TRBD2 on 5 matching bases. Germline-derived CDR1 and CDR2 are DFQATT and SNEGSKA (reference sequence). This CDR3 region has 11 residues. The CDR3 protein is CSCRRQETQYF. For the CDR3, the DNA is TGCAGCTGTCGGAGGCAAGAGACCCAGTACTTC.

This chain links TRBV25-1 with TRBJ2-1, with TRBD2 matching over 9 bases. Germline values: CDR1 MGHDK, CDR2 SYGVNS. V trimming: 0 bases; J trimming: 7 bases; junction bases outside the gene matches: 10. This CDR3 comprises 17 residues. The CDR3 here is CASSEYNGGGAINEQFF. CDR3 coding DNA: TGTGCCAGCAGTGAATATAATGGCGGGGGGGCTATAAATGAGCAGTTCTTC.

The CDR3 DNA is TGTGCCAGCTCACTCTCTAGCGGGGGTAGCACAGATACGCAGTATTTT. Encoded protein: CASSLSSGGSTDTQYF. V and J are TRBV18 and TRBJ2-3; 10 bases line up with TRBD2. The CDR3 sequence is 16 residues long. V lost 4 bases and J lost 0; bases outside the gene matches: 4. The V gene's germline CDR1 is KGHSH and CDR2 LQKENI.

This chain connects TRBV6-1 to TRBJ2-7; TRBD2 is a possible D gene (5 bases). The ends were cut back, 3 bases at V and 4 bases at J, with 7 bases in the middle. Looked up from germline, CDR1 is MNHNS and CDR2 is SASEGT. The CDR3 spans 12 residues. The CDR3 spells CASSDSGYEQYF. The CDR3 bases are TGTGCCAGCAGTGATTCGGGATACGAGCAGTACTTC.

The gene calls are TRBV29-1 and TRBJ2-3, with TRBD1 identical over 10 bases. Germline CDR1 reads SQVTM; CDR2 reads ANQGSEA. The trim removed 7 bases at V and 3 bases at J, leaving 7 bases unmatched. The CDR3 spans 14 residues. In DNA form, the CDR3 reads TGCAGCGAAAGGGACAGGGGATTGACAGATACGCAGTATTTT. It specifies CSERDRGLTDTQYF.

This clone was detected only once. The chain joins TRBV6-4 to TRBJ1-2; D uncertain. CDR3 size: 16 residues. CDR1 is MRHNA, CDR2 SNTAGT, per germline. The V end lost 0 bases, the J end lost 4 bases, and 15 bases lay between the germline ends. In nucleotides, the CDR3 is TGTGCCAGCAGTGACTCGAATCCCCCAGGCGTCTATGGCTACACCTTC. Amino acid sequence: CASSDSNPPGVYGYTF.

In DNA, the CDR3 is TGCGCCAGCAGCTTCGTCCCCGGGGCAGATACGCAGTATTTT. It encodes CASSFVPGADTQYF. V usage is TRBV5-1 and J usage is TRBJ2-3; TRBD2 might be the D (5 bases). The CDR3 spans 14 residues. The germline V and J ends were trimmed by 2 bases and 4 bases, with 11 bases remaining between them. CDR1 SGHRS and CDR2 YFSETQ come from the germline V gene. Full variable domain (outside the CDR3, taken from reference TRBV5-1 and TRBJ2-3): KAGVTQTPRYLIKTRGQQVTLSCSPISGHRSVSWYQQTPGQGLQFLFEYFSETQRNKGNFPGRFSGRQFSNSRSEMNVSTLELGDSALYLCASSFVPGADTQYFGPGTRLTVL.

This clone occurred once. The V and J genes are TRBV28 and TRBJ1-5; D possibly corresponds to TRBD1 (5 bases). Trimming cost V 5 bases and J 0 bases, with 11 bases left between them. The CDR3 runs 15 residues. Germline V gives CDR1 MDHEN, CDR2 SYDVKM. The CDR3 is CASSQGGSSNQPQHF. In DNA form, the CDR3 reads TGTGCCAGCAGTCAGGGTGGATCTAGCAATCAGCCCCAGCATTTT.

For this clone: The junction does not match germline at one end; this may be a read error. The chain recombines TRBV13 with TRBJ1-1; D is uncertain. The CDR3 runs 15 residues. The germline V gene has CDR1 PRHDT and CDR2 FYEKMQ (reference sequence). The CDR3 bases are TGTACCAGCAGCCCCAGGACTAACCAGAACACTGAAGCTTTCTTT. It yields the protein CTSSPRTNQNTEAFF. The whole variable domain, remainder taken from reference TRBV13 and TRBJ1-1, is AAGVIQSPRHLIKEKRETATLKCYPIPRHDTVYWYQQGPGQDPQFLISFYEKMQSDKGSIPDRFSAQQFSDYHSELNMSSLELGDSALYFCTSSPRTNQNTEAFFGQGTRLTVV.

The V call is TRBV7-3, the J call TRBJ2-3; TRBD1 matches 7 bases. CDR3 length equals 14 residues. The V gene end was trimmed by 5 bases and the J gene end by 2 bases; junction bases not matched to a gene: 4. Germline-derived CDR1 and CDR2 are SGHTA and FQGTGA. The CDR3 reads CASSQDRYTDTQYF. CDR3 bases: TGTGCCAGCAGCCAGGACAGGTACACAGATACGCAGTATTTT.

The V gene is TRBV30, the J gene TRBJ1-1, with D uncertain. Germline CDR1 is GTSNPN and CDR2 is SVGIG (reference sequence). The CDR3 length is 12 residues. Deletions cut 4 bases from V and 7 bases from J, with 13 bases between. For the CDR3, the DNA is TGTGCCTGGATTATAGGCCGGGTTGAAGCTTTCTTT. Its protein is CAWIIGRVEAFF.

The V call is TRBV5-6, the J call TRBJ2-7, with 9 bases identical to TRBD1. Trimming took 4 bases from V and 3 from J; bases not matched to a gene: 5. The length of the CDR3 is 14 residues. The germline CDR1 and CDR2 sequences are SGHDT and YYEEEE. CDR3 coding DNA: TGTGCCAGCAGCCCCGGGACAGGGAACTACGAGCAGTACTTC. It specifies CASSPGTGNYEQYF.

The chain links TRBV5-4 to TRBJ2-5; D is ambiguous. This CDR3 region has 13 residues. V dropped 8 bases and J dropped 0 bases, with 11 bases sitting between them. Germline V gives CDR1 SGHNT, CDR2 YYREEE (reference sequence). The CDR3 protein is CASSPQDQETQYF. Written as DNA, the CDR3 is TGTGCCAGTTCGCCGCAGGACCAAGAGACCCAGTACTTC.